The TCR beta chain under discussion was sequenced for a study of blood T cell repertoires in COVID-19. Per germline, CDR1 MNHEY and CDR2 SVGAGI. V was cut by 8 bases and J by 9 bases, with 11 bases left in between. This CDR3 has 11 amino acids. Clones were sequenced by immunoSEQ multiplex PCR, and TCRdb holds only the in-frame ones, with some missing. This repertoire shows fewer than 350,000 clones, 89% found once; its top ten account for roughly a tenth. J is TRBJ2-1 and V is TRBV6-5, with no clear D. This clonotype was obtained from a woman in her forties who had recovered from COVID-19. The sequencing input was PBMCs or T cells enriched from blood (not recorded which). The CDR3 bases are TGTGCCAGCTCTAAGTTCGGTGAGCAGTTCTTC. Amino acids: CASSKFGEQFF.